This TCR beta chain originates from a study of blood T cell repertoires in COVID-19. Background on the study: The origin of the acute and convalescent COVID-19 samples was the United States, Italy and Spain. In each case, the material was cDNA or gDNA derived from T cells, B-cell-depleted T cells, or PBMCs.

The protocol was immunoSEQ multiplex PCR, while the TCRdb copy is restricted to in-frame clones and leaves out a portion. The table records fewer than 250,000 clones, approximately 87% of them present only once. The clonotype was recovered from a woman between 65 and 79 years old with active or convalescent COVID-19. Sequenced sample: peripheral blood.

In DNA form, the CDR3 reads TGTGCCAGCAGTCCCCGGAGGGGTACCGGGACCCAGTACTTC. This translates into CASSPRRGTGTQYF. The chain combines TRBV6-5 with TRBJ2-5, with a weak D call TRBD2 (6 bases). The CDR3 totals 14 residues. Germline lookup yields CDR1 MNHEY and CDR2 SVGAGI. Trimming removed 5 bases from V and 7 bases from J, with 17 bases in between.